This TCR beta chain was sequenced during a study of blood T cells in healthy people across ages. For the study at large: Capturing about one barcoded beta molecule per two T cells was achieved by template switching. Overall study results and limits: Estimates of total diversity, which came from one million sequenced T cells, were considered to be underestimates.

Sample-barcoded 5' priming and a J-beta primer mix drove a second PCR of about 7 to 12 cycles. MiXCR was run by TCRdb on the 5' RACE reads, yielding one entry per CDR3 protein. The sample yields about 730,000 distinct CDR3 sequences, roughly 47% seen once. On this clonotype itself: What it recognizes is unknown.

With 1 base removed from V and 8 bases from J, the gap between germline ends came to 12 bases. This CDR3 region has 13 residues. Germline CDR1 and CDR2: DFQATT and SNEGSKA (reference sequence). The chain links TRBV20-1 to TRBJ2-4; D is possibly TRBD1 or TRBD2 (7 bases each). The sequence derives from a woman in her fifties or sixties in good health. The specimen sequenced was blood. The CDR3 DNA sequence: TGCAGTGCTAGAGGACAGGGAGGGGACATTCAGTACTTC. As protein: CSARGQGGDIQYF.